This TCR beta chain was captured by sequencing in a study of OX40 agonist ivuxolimab in advanced cancers. Overall study: As their treatment, patients were administered ivuxolimab, an agonistic anti-OX40 (CD134) antibody. Participants could have had prior anti-PD-1, anti-PD-L1 or anti-CTLA-4 therapy, and about 40% had some. The study's findings and limits: Researchers did not determine the expanded peripheral T cells' antigen specificity.

Comments on this clone: Antigen specificity is unknown.

Assay used: immunoSEQ multiplex PCR; TCRdb lists only in-frame clones, some missing. The sample has about 67,000 clones, under 95% seen once; the top ten hold 12%. The V gene's germline CDR1 is SGHVS and CDR2 FNYEAQ. V lost 5 bases to trimming and J lost 2 bases; unmatched junction nucleotides: 6. The CDR3 sequence is 15 residues long. At cycle 4 day 1, cycle 7 day 1, and baseline, blood was sampled. This sequence originates from an adult with an advanced solid tumor such as melanoma, head and neck, liver or kidney cancer. This sequence joins TRBV7-6 and TRBJ2-3; 8 bases match TRBD1. This specimen consisted of CD4+ or CD8+ T cells sorted from blood, obtained in a trial of the OX40 agonist ivuxolimab. The CDR3: CASSTTRGLTDTQYF. Written as DNA, the CDR3 is TGTGCCAGCAGCACCACCAGGGGGCTCACAGATACGCAGTATTTT. Looking up the rest from reference TRBV7-6 and TRBJ2-3 gives the full variable domain: GAGVSQSPRYKVTKRGQDVALRCDPISGHVSLYWYRQALGQGPEFLTYFNYEAQQDKSGLPNDRFSAERPEGSISTLTIQRTEQRDSAMYRCASSTTRGLTDTQYFGPGTRLTVL.